The present T cell receptor (beta chain) was sequenced within a study of control samples from healthy donors and cancer patients. Clones were sequenced by immunoSEQ multiplex PCR, and TCRdb holds only the in-frame ones, with some missing. The sample shows some 150,000 clones, less than 95% of them seen only once. This CDR3 comprises 14 residues. Trimming took 5 bases from V and 7 from J; bases not matched to a gene: 6. CDR1 and CDR2 (germline): SGHTA, FQGNSA. The TCR comes from a man between 60 and 75 years old with colorectal cancer. The chain uses TRBV7-2 and TRBJ2-7, with 12 nucleotides matching TRBD2. Sequencing input: PBMCs. CDR3 in DNA: TGTGCCAGCAGCCTACGACTAGCGGGGGTTGAGCAGTACTTC. Its translation: CASSLRLAGVEQYF. Combining the CDR3 with reference TRBV7-2 and TRBJ2-7 gives the whole variable domain GAGVSQSPSNKVTEKGKDVELRCDPISGHTALYWYRQSLGQGLEFLIYFQGNSAPDKSGLPSDRFSAERTGGSVSTLTIQRTQQEDSAVYLCASSLRLAGVEQYFGPGTRLTVT.